A single sample gave rise to the 32 T cell receptor beta chains below, sequenced in a study of blood T cell repertoires in COVID-19. The table came from immunoSEQ multiplex PCR; TCRdb's copy has only in-frame clones and leaves some out. The table includes 250,000 to 400,000 clones, roughly nine tenths detected once. The sample taken for sequencing was peripheral blood. The origin of the receptors is a woman in her 30s with COVID-19, enrolled during active disease.

The V and J genes are TRBV18 and TRBJ2-1; 13 positions match TRBD2. Per the germline V gene, CDR1 is KGHSH and CDR2 is LQKENI. V shed 6 bases and J 5 bases; nucleotides not matched to a gene: 4. This CDR3 is 15 amino acids long. CDR3 bases: TGTGCCAGCTCTGCTACTAGCGGGAGGGACAATGAGCAGTTCTTC. It encodes CASSATSGRDNEQFF.

This rearrangement joins TRBV7-6 to TRBJ2-1; D is perhaps TRBD1 (6 bases). Germline CDR1 reads SGHVS; CDR2 reads FNYEAQ. The CDR3 is 12 residues long. V lost 2 bases to trimming and J lost 7 bases, with 6 bases between them. CDR3 sequence (DNA): TGTGCCAGCAGCTTACAGGGGAATGAGCAGTTCTTC. This gives the protein CASSLQGNEQFF.

This chain joins TRBV18 and TRBJ1-1, with 11 bases matching TRBD1. CDR1 is KGHSH and CDR2 is LQKENI in the germline V gene. The length of the CDR3 is 15 residues. Losses at the gene ends were 1 base for V and 4 bases for J; bases not matched to a gene: 2. The DNA for the CDR3 is TGTGCCAGCTCACCACAGGGACAGGGGGGCACTGAAGCTTTCTTT. Translated, it gives CASSPQGQGGTEAFF.

The gene calls are TRBV5-6 and TRBJ2-3, with 8 nucleotides matching TRBD2. V was pared by 0 bases and J by 4 bases, with 13 bases of the junction left unmatched. Germline V gene data show CDR1 as SGHDT and CDR2 as YYEEEE. The CDR3 sequence is 18 residues long. The CDR3 nucleotides are TGTGCCAGCAGCTTGGGTAGCGGGAAACGAGAGAGCGCAGATACGCAGTATTTT. Its translation is CASSLGSGKRESADTQYF.

This clone occurred a few times. The chain recombines TRBV7-2 with TRBJ2-5, with 14 bases that match TRBD2. The CDR3 length is 19 residues. V was clipped by 8 bases and J by 1 base; unmatched bases: 15. CDR1 SGHTA and CDR2 FQGNSA come from the germline V gene. In nucleotides, the CDR3 is TGTGCCAGCCGAAAGGGACTAGCGGGAGTCACATTCTCCCAAGAGACCCAGTACTTC. Translation gives CASRKGLAGVTFSQETQYF. The variable domain in full, with the rest retrieved from reference TRBV7-2 and TRBJ2-5, is GAGVSQSPSNKVTEKGKDVELRCDPISGHTALYWYRQSLGQGLEFLIYFQGNSAPDKSGLPSDRFSAERTGGSVSTLTIQRTQQEDSAVYLCASRKGLAGVTFSQETQYFGPGTRLLVL.

The chain recombines TRBV27 with TRBJ1-4, with D maybe TRBD1 (5 bases). Per germline, CDR1 MNHEY and CDR2 SMNVEV (reference sequence). The V and J ends lost 5 bases and 8 bases respectively, with 12 bases between them. CDR3 size: 13 residues. CDR3 DNA: TGTGCCAGCAGTGTCAGGGTACGGGAAAAACTGTTTTTT. Encoded protein: CASSVRVREKLFF.

The V and J genes are TRBV29-1 and TRBJ1-1; 9 nucleotides agree with TRBD1. J lost 3 bases, V lost 6 bases, and 5 bases had no gene match. The CDR3 totals 13 residues. Looked up from germline, CDR1 is SQVTM and CDR2 is ANQGSEA. The CDR3 DNA sequence: TGCAGCGTAACGGACAGGGGCGACACTGAAGCTTTCTTT. Protein product: CSVTDRGDTEAFF.

This clone was observed a few times. V and J are TRBV18 and TRBJ2-5; possible D gene TRBD1, 6 bases. This CDR3 contains 14 residues. Deletions cut 3 bases from V and 5 bases from J, with 13 bases between. Germline V gene data show CDR1 as KGHSH and CDR2 as LQKENI. The CDR3 sequence: CASSPDSGRETQYF. CDR3 nucleotides: TGTGCCAGCTCACCGGACAGCGGTAGGGAGACCCAGTACTTC.

The chain uses TRBV3-1 (or the pseudogene TRBV3-2) and TRBJ2-7; D may be TRBD2 (6 bases). With 5 bases removed from V and 2 bases from J, the gap between germline ends came to 13 bases. This CDR3 is built from 14 residues. Germline loops: CDR1 LGHDT, CDR2 YNNKEL (reference sequence). CDR3 nucleotides: TGTGCCAGCAGCAGCTCGGGACTTCCCTACGAGCAGTACTTC. It is translated as CASSSSGLPYEQYF.

The CDR3 DNA is TGTGCCAGCAGCCTCAGAGGGTACACTGAAGCTTTCTTT. Its translation is CASSLRGYTEAFF. The V and J genes are TRBV6-5 and TRBJ1-1; D gene ambiguous. Between the trimmed V and J ends, which lost 6 bases and 3 bases, there was a span of 11 bases. CDR1 is MNHEY, CDR2 SVGAGI, per germline. There are 13 residues in the CDR3.

This clone was seen a handful of times. This sequence joins TRBV3-1 (or the pseudogene TRBV3-2) and TRBJ1-1, with a possible D match to TRBD1 (6 bases). CDR3 length: 15 residues. Germline-derived CDR1 and CDR2 are LGHDT and YNNKEL (reference sequence). V lost 4 bases and J 1 base, leaving 13 bases between the germline ends. The DNA for the CDR3 is TGTGCCAGCAGCCCGACAGGCGTGGCGAACACTGAAGCTTTCTTT. Its translation is CASSPTGVANTEAFF.

V is TRBV10-3 and J is TRBJ2-6; the match to TRBD1 covers 7 bases. CDR1 and CDR2 from the germline V gene are ENHRY and SYGVKD. CDR3 length equals 16 residues. J lost 1 base, V lost 4 bases, and 4 bases had no gene match. CDR3 loop: CAISAQGDSGANVLTF. CDR3 coding DNA: TGTGCCATCAGTGCCCAGGGGGATTCTGGGGCCAACGTCCTGACTTTC.

The gene calls are TRBV29-1 and TRBJ1-2; 10 bases map to TRBD1. The length of the CDR3 is 13 residues. Germline values: CDR1 SQVTM, CDR2 ANQGSEA. The CDR3 spells CSISGDRGYGYTF. The CDR3 nucleotides are TGCAGTATATCGGGGGACAGGGGATATGGCTACACCTTC.

The rearrangement links TRBV30 to TRBJ2-3; D may be TRBD2 (5 bases). The germline CDR1 and CDR2 sequences are GTSNPN and SVGIG (reference sequence). Trimming cost V 6 bases and J 2 bases, with 15 bases left between them. This CDR3 region has 14 residues. The CDR3 DNA reads as TGTGCCTGTTCGGCCGGGATAATCACAGATACGCAGTATTTT. Its protein product is CACSAGIITDTQYF. Full variable domain (outside the CDR3, taken from reference TRBV30 and TRBJ2-3): SQTIHQWPATLVQPVGSPLSLECTVEGTSNPNLYWYRQAAGRGLQLLFYSVGIGQISSEVPQNLSASRPQDRQFILSSKKLLLSDSGFYLCACSAGIITDTQYFGPGTRLTVL.

This clone has just one count. The chain recombines TRBV7-7 with TRBJ1-2; TRBD1 matches 7 bases. The CDR3 runs 15 residues. Germline lookup yields CDR1 SSHAT and CDR2 FNYEAQ (reference sequence). J gave up 3 bases and V 5 bases, and 9 bases lay outside the gene matches. CDR3 residues: CASSRIPTGDYGYTF. In nucleotides, the CDR3 is TGTGCCAGCAGCCGTATTCCTACAGGGGACTATGGCTACACCTTC.

The rearrangement uses TRBV7-9 and TRBJ2-5; D may be TRBD2 (5 bases). The CDR3 spans 16 residues. Germline lookup yields CDR1 SEHNR and CDR2 FQNEAQ (reference sequence). With 0 bases removed from V and 5 bases from J, the gap between germline ends came to 16 bases. As DNA, the CDR3 is TGTGCCAGCAGCTTAGCGAGGCTAGCCGATCACGAGACCCAGTACTTC. Its translation: CASSLARLADHETQYF.

The chain's CDR3 is CASSRLAGEAGDTQYF. CDR3 sequence (DNA): TGTGCCAGCAGCCGTCTAGCGGGAGAAGCGGGAGATACGCAGTATTTT. The chain links TRBV3-1 (or the pseudogene TRBV3-2) to TRBJ2-3; 10 nucleotides match TRBD2. The CDR3 contains 16 residues. Trimming removed 4 bases from V and 5 bases from J; junction bases left unmatched: 9. Germline CDR1 and CDR2: LGHDT and YNNKEL (reference sequence).

J is TRBJ1-2 and V is TRBV29-1, with 10 bases fitting TRBD1. CDR3 size: 14 residues. The J segment lost 5 bases and the V segment lost 4 bases, leaving 7 bases of the junction unmatched. The germline CDR1 and CDR2 sequences are SQVTM and ANQGSEA. The CDR3 region has the DNA TGCAGCGTTGGGGACAGGGGCTATCGGTATGGCTACACCTTC. Protein: CSVGDRGYRYGYTF.

In this sample, this clone turned up once. V usage is TRBV11-1 and J usage is TRBJ1-4, with TRBD1 as a possible D gene (5 bases). This CDR3 is 15 amino acids long. The germline V gene has CDR1 SGHAT and CDR2 FQDESV (reference sequence). V lost 2 bases and J lost 7, with 14 bases in between. This CDR3 reads CASSLKQGVREKLFF. CDR3 coding DNA: TGTGCCAGCAGCTTAAAGCAGGGCGTTCGTGAAAAACTGTTTTTT.

The chain carries TRBV5-6 and TRBJ1-2, with D unresolved. V was shortened by 4 bases and J by 3 bases, with 13 bases between the two germline ends. This CDR3 contains 14 residues. In germline, CDR1 is SGHDT, CDR2 YYEEEE. The CDR3 DNA sequence: TGTGCCAGCAGCCCATGGCCGGCGGACTATGGCTACACCTTC. Translation gives CASSPWPADYGYTF.

The V and J genes are TRBV6-6 and TRBJ1-2; 8 bases agree with TRBD1. The CDR3 totals 16 residues. The germline V gene has CDR1 MNHNY and CDR2 SVGAGI (reference sequence). The V gene end was trimmed by 0 bases and the J gene end by 8 bases; junction bases not matched to a gene: 11. CDR3 nucleotide sequence: TGTGCCAGCAGTTACTCGGGACAGGAGCCACCCTCGGGCTACACCTTC. Its protein product is CASSYSGQEPPSGYTF.

This clone appeared a single time. V usage is TRBV15 and J usage is TRBJ2-2; the D gene is possibly TRBD1 (5 bases). Deletions cut 0 bases from V and 3 bases from J, with 14 bases between. This CDR3 comprises 17 residues. Germline V gene data show CDR1 as LNHNV and CDR2 as YYDKDF (reference sequence). CDR3 coding DNA: TGTGCCACCAGCAGAGATAGAGCGTTAGGGGACACCGGGGAGCTGTTTTTT. The encoded protein is CATSRDRALGDTGELFF.

The chain uses TRBV7-2 and TRBJ2-1, with D unclear. CDR1 SGHTA and CDR2 FQGNSA come from the germline V gene. CDR3 length: 16 residues. Trimming shortened V by 1 base and J by 0 bases, and 10 bases separated the two germline ends. The CDR3 reads CASSLGPRISYNEQFF. CDR3 DNA: TGTGCCAGCAGCTTAGGTCCCCGTATCTCCTACAATGAGCAGTTCTTC.

This rearrangement joins TRBV18 to TRBJ2-7; D remains unclear. The germline V gene encodes CDR1 KGHSH and CDR2 LQKENI. The CDR3 extends over 12 amino acids. V lost 6 bases and J 4 bases, leaving 10 bases between the germline ends. The CDR3 DNA reads as TGTGCCAGCTCCACCAACAATTACGAGCAGTACTTC. Amino acid sequence: CASSTNNYEQYF.

In regard to this clone: This sequence may be a read error, since a much larger clone differs from it by one base. The J gene is TRBJ2-3, the V gene TRBV11-3, with TRBD1 as a possible D gene (6 bases). Germline V gene sequence: CDR1 SGHNT, CDR2 YENEEA. V gave up 5 bases and J gave up 0 bases, with 9 bases separating them. The CDR3 has 14 residues. The CDR3 DNA is TGTGCCAGCAGCCGGACAGCTAGCACAGATACGCAGTATTTT. This translates into CASSRTASTDTQYF. The full variable domain, its missing parts supplied by reference TRBV11-3 and TRBJ2-3, is EAGVVQSPRYKIIEKKQPVAFWCNPISGHNTLYWYLQNLGQGPELLIRYENEEAVDDSQLPKDRFSAERLKGVDSTLKIQPAELGDSAVYLCASSRTASTDTQYFGPGTRLTVL.

The V and J genes are TRBV27 and TRBJ2-3, with TRBD2 matching over 7 bases. Germline loops: CDR1 MNHEY, CDR2 SMNVEV (reference sequence). V shed 2 bases, J shed 4 bases, and the junction held 12 bases outside the gene matches. The CDR3 extends over 17 amino acids. CDR3 amino acids: CASSLRAGRLNPDTQYF. CDR3 nucleotide sequence: TGTGCCAGCAGTTTACGGGCCGGGAGGCTCAATCCAGATACGCAGTATTTT.

As DNA, the CDR3 is TGCGCCAGCAGCTTGGAACAACAGAACGAGCAGTACTTC. It yields the protein CASSLEQQNEQYF. The chain links TRBV5-1 to TRBJ2-7; D is unclear. In germline, CDR1 is SGHRS, CDR2 YFSETQ. This CDR3 spans 13 amino acids. The V gene lost 0 bases and the J gene lost 5 bases, with 9 bases spanning the gap.

The gene calls are TRBV4-1 and TRBJ1-1; D uncertain. V was cut by 1 base and J by 1 base, with 10 bases left in between. This CDR3 is 15 amino acids long. CDR1 and CDR2 (germline): MGHRA, YSYEKL. CDR3 region: CASSQGSQANTEAFF. CDR3 bases: TGCGCCAGCAGCCAAGGGTCTCAAGCGAACACTGAAGCTTTCTTT.

CDR3 nucleotide sequence: TGTGCCAGCTCACCACCTGACAGGGGATATGGCTACACCTTC. As protein: CASSPPDRGYGYTF. This chain joins TRBV18 and TRBJ1-2; TRBD1 matches 8 bases. The germline gives CDR1 KGHSH, CDR2 LQKENI. J lost 5 bases, V lost 0 bases, and 2 bases had no gene match. The CDR3 is made up of 14 amino acids.

This chain connects TRBV13 to TRBJ2-5; 8 bases are shared with TRBD1. With 5 bases clipped from V and 5 bases from J, the junction kept 13 bases outside the gene matches. CDR1 and CDR2 from the germline V gene are PRHDT and FYEKMQ (reference sequence). The CDR3 has 16 residues. The CDR3 DNA sequence: TGTGCCAGCAGCGAGGTCACAGGGGGTTTGGTGGAGACCCAGTACTTC. Protein product: CASSEVTGGLVETQYF.

The chain recombines TRBV19 with TRBJ1-2; the D gene is possibly TRBD1 (6 bases). The CDR3 sequence is 15 residues long. Per the germline V gene, CDR1 is LNHDA and CDR2 is SQIVND (reference sequence). Trimming took off 6 bases at V and 6 bases at J, with 20 bases between the two ends. CDR3 in amino acids: CASRQQGGHWNGYTF. CDR3 DNA sequence: TGTGCCAGTAGACAACAGGGTGGACATTGGAATGGCTACACCTTC.

The chain joins TRBV5-1 to TRBJ1-1, with D possibly being TRBD1 (5 bases). V was pared by 0 bases and J by 1 base, with 13 bases between. Germline values: CDR1 SGHRS, CDR2 YFSETQ. The CDR3 spans 16 residues. This CDR3 is CASSLAARGGNTEAFF. CDR3 sequence (DNA): TGCGCCAGCAGCTTGGCCGCAAGGGGCGGGAACACTGAAGCTTTCTTT.